One sample yielded the 27 T cell receptor beta chains listed below, sequenced in a study of T cell responses to AZD1222 COVID-19 vaccine. Assay: immunoSEQ multiplex PCR; the TCRdb copy retains only in-frame clones and omits some. The sample records approximately 90,000 clones, around 91% being singletons. Sample: peripheral blood, taken on day 0 of AZD1222 vaccination. The receptor set was obtained from an adult in good health.

The chain links TRBV5-4 to TRBJ1-2, with TRBD1 matching over 9 bases. CDR3 length equals 15 residues. J lost 3 bases, V lost 2 bases, and 5 bases had no gene match. The V gene's germline CDR1 is SGHNT and CDR2 YYREEE (reference sequence). CDR3 sequence (DNA): TGTGCCAGCAGCTTAACAGGGGGCGCGCACTATGGCTACACCTTC. Translated, it gives CASSLTGGAHYGYTF.

The chain has TRBV7-2 and TRBJ1-1; tentatively, D is TRBD1 (5 bases). The germline V gene encodes CDR1 SGHTA and CDR2 FQGNSA. The CDR3 runs 13 residues. Trimming stripped 2 bases from V and 10 bases from J, with 14 bases between. CDR3 residues: CASSLTGGLGAFF. The DNA of the CDR3 is TGTGCCAGCAGCTTAACGGGGGGATTGGGAGCTTTCTTT.

This sequence joins TRBV12-3 or TRBV12-4 and TRBJ2-7; the D gene is possibly TRBD1 (6 bases). The CDR3 length is 12 residues. Trimming left V 6 bases short and J 4 bases short, with 10 bases between. DNA for the CDR3: TGTGCCAGCAGACAGGGTTCGTACGAGCAGTACTTC. It translates to CASRQGSYEQYF.

With respect to this clone: At one end the junction does not follow the germline gene, possibly because of a read error. The J gene is TRBJ2-3, the V gene TRBV7-7; TRBD2 is a possible D gene (6 bases). CDR1 SSHAT and CDR2 FNYEAQ come from the germline V gene (reference sequence). This CDR3 is built from 15 residues. The CDR3 spells CASSLDAGSTDTQYF. CDR3 nucleotides: TGTGCTAGCAGCTTAGACGCGGGGTCGACAGATACGCAGTATTTT. Full variable domain (rest looked up from reference TRBV7-7 and TRBJ2-3): GAGVSQSPRYKVTKRGQDVTLRCDPISSHATLYWYQQALGQGPEFLTYFNYEAQPDKSGLPSDRFSAERPEGSISTLTIQRTEQRDSAMYRCASSLDAGSTDTQYFGPGTRLTVL.

V is TRBV9 and J is TRBJ2-3, with TRBD2 matching over 11 bases. The CDR3 contains 16 residues. With V trimmed by 2 bases and J by 6 bases, 8 bases remained unmatched. CDR1 SGDLS and CDR2 YYNGEE come from the germline V gene. CDR3 in DNA: TGTGCCAGCAGCGTTTTAGCGGGGGGGCACTCGGATACGCAGTATTTT. Translated: CASSVLAGGHSDTQYF.

This clone was seen more than once but under ten times. The V and J genes are TRBV3-1 (or the pseudogene TRBV3-2) and TRBJ2-5, with 10 positions matching TRBD2. CDR1 is LGHDT, CDR2 YNNKEL, per germline (reference sequence). V lost 4 bases, J lost 3 bases, and 2 bases stayed unmatched. The CDR3 length is 14 residues. CDR3 coding DNA: TGTGCCAGCAGCCGGACTAGCGGAAAAGAGACCCAGTACTTC. Translated: CASSRTSGKETQYF.

The chain recombines TRBV19 with TRBJ1-1, with a weak D call TRBD1 (5 bases). The CDR3 sequence is 14 residues long. V lost 1 base and J 4 bases, leaving 10 bases between the germline ends. Germline V lookup: CDR1 LNHDA, CDR2 SQIVND (reference sequence). DNA for the CDR3: TGTGCCAGTAGTATAGGGTGGGGGGGCACTGAAGCTTTCTTT. It specifies CASSIGWGGTEAFF.

The CDR3 nucleotides are TGTGCCAGCAGCAGTACCGGGACAGGGGGTTACGAGCAGTACTTC. Translated: CASSSTGTGGYEQYF. The chain recombines TRBV5-5 with TRBJ2-7, with 11 bases matching TRBD1. V gave up 4 bases and J gave up 4 bases; unmatched junction bases: 7. This CDR3 has 15 amino acids. Germline V lookup: CDR1 SGHKS, CDR2 YYEKEE (reference sequence).

The chain couples TRBV15 to TRBJ1-5, with no clear D. The CDR3 runs 14 residues. In germline, CDR1 is LNHNV, CDR2 YYDKDF (reference sequence). Trimming took off 0 bases at V and 4 bases at J, with 7 bases between the two ends. CDR3: CATSRDPENQPQHF. The CDR3 region has the DNA TGTGCCACCAGCAGAGATCCCGAGAATCAGCCCCAGCATTTT.

The chain employs TRBV3-1 (or the pseudogene TRBV3-2) and TRBJ2-7; 7 nucleotides match TRBD1. V lost 4 bases and J lost 5; bases outside the gene matches: 11. The germline V gene encodes CDR1 LGHDT and CDR2 YNNKEL (reference sequence). CDR3 length equals 15 residues. The CDR3 region has the DNA TGTGCCAGCAGCCCTAACAGGGGAAGAAGGAACGAGCAGTACTTC. Its translation is CASSPNRGRRNEQYF.

The CDR3 DNA follows: TGTGCCAGCAGCTTACAGGGGGCTTCCTACGAGCAGTACTTC. Protein sequence: CASSLQGASYEQYF. The rearrangement joins TRBV7-3 to TRBJ2-7; 8 bases fit TRBD1. The length of the CDR3 is 14 residues. Trimming cost V 2 bases and J 1 base; bases outside gene matches: 1. Germline-derived CDR1 and CDR2 are SGHTA and FQGTGA.

The CDR3 nucleotides read TGTGCCAGCTCACCCCCCACTCTGGAAGACACTGAAGCTTTCTTT. Translation gives CASSPPTLEDTEAFF. The V gene is TRBV18, the J gene TRBJ1-1; D not resolved. Germline CDR1 reads KGHSH; CDR2 reads LQKENI. The V gene lost 3 bases and the J gene lost 3 bases, with 14 bases spanning the gap. CDR3 length equals 15 residues.

The rearrangement links TRBV6-5 to TRBJ2-1; tentative D call: TRBD1 (6 bases). The CDR3 runs to 15 residues. From germline, CDR1 is MNHEY and CDR2 SVGAGI. V lost 7 bases and J lost 3, with 16 bases in between. CDR3 amino acids: CASTTSGDNYNEQFF. Written as DNA, the CDR3 is TGTGCCAGCACCACCTCCGGGGACAACTACAATGAGCAGTTCTTC.

The chain is built from TRBV27 and TRBJ2-1; D is unclear. Germline values: CDR1 MNHEY, CDR2 SMNVEV (reference sequence). This CDR3 is 14 amino acids long. Trimming left V 5 bases short and J 6 bases short, with 14 bases between. The CDR3 spells CASSLPDPFNEQFF. The CDR3 nucleotides are TGTGCCAGCAGTCTTCCGGACCCCTTCAATGAGCAGTTCTTC.

This clone was detected a few times. The gene calls are TRBV19 and TRBJ1-3, with D hard to call. There are 16 residues in the CDR3. Trimming removed 3 bases at V and 0 bases at J, with 12 bases between. Germline CDR1 reads LNHDA; CDR2 reads SQIVND (reference sequence). The CDR3 spells CASSIPQDFSGNTIYF. CDR3 in DNA: TGTGCCAGTAGTATTCCACAAGACTTCTCTGGAAACACCATATATTTT.

The chain carries TRBV7-8 and TRBJ2-7; the D gene is possibly TRBD2 (5 bases). In germline, CDR1 is SGHVS, CDR2 FQNEAQ. With 1 base removed from V and 4 bases from J, the gap between germline ends came to 14 bases. This CDR3 spans 15 amino acids. The DNA for the CDR3 is TGTGCCAGCAGCTTAGTTGACGGGGTAGCATACGAGCAGTACTTC. Its translation: CASSLVDGVAYEQYF.

The rearrangement links TRBV5-5 to TRBJ1-2; no clear D gene. Trimming took off 3 bases at V and 6 bases at J, with 9 bases between the two ends. CDR1 is SGHKS, CDR2 YYEKEE, per germline (reference sequence). The CDR3 is 12 amino acids. CDR3 DNA: TGTGCCAGCAGCTCTGATTTAGATGGCTACACCTTC. Its translation: CASSSDLDGYTF. The complete variable domain, with remaining parts taken from reference TRBV5-5 and TRBJ1-2, reads DAGVTQSPTHLIKTRGQQVTLRCSPISGHKSVSWYQQVLGQGPQFIFQYYEKEERGRGNFPDRFSARQFPNYSSELNVNALLLGDSALYLCASSSDLDGYTFGSGTRLTVV.

To note about this clone: The junction shows a germline mismatch at one end, possibly a read error. This rearrangement joins TRBV4-1 to TRBJ2-5; D gene uncertain. This CDR3 contains 14 residues. Germline V gene lookup returns CDR1 MGHRA and CDR2 YSYEKL. The CDR3 reads CVSSPEQPRETQYF. DNA for the CDR3: TGCGTCAGCAGCCCTGAGCAGCCCAGGGAGACCCAGTACTTC.

This chain joins TRBV5-1 and TRBJ1-1, with a tentative D call TRBD1 (5 bases). CDR3 length: 13 residues. CDR1 SGHRS and CDR2 YFSETQ come from the germline V gene. The ends were cut back, 4 bases at V and 3 bases at J, with 10 bases in the middle. The CDR3 sequence is CASSRGGDTEAFF. In DNA, the CDR3 is TGCGCCAGCAGCCGGGGCGGAGACACTGAAGCTTTCTTT.

This chain uses TRBV9 with TRBJ2-3; D is uncertain. V lost 4 bases and J 6 bases, leaving 18 bases between the germline ends. CDR1 is SGDLS and CDR2 is YYNGEE in the germline V gene. The CDR3 is made up of 15 amino acids. The CDR3 here is CASSPPGDLRDTQYF. The CDR3 DNA reads as TGTGCCAGCAGCCCCCCCGGCGACTTGCGGGATACGCAGTATTTT.

The rearrangement links TRBV7-9 to TRBJ2-2; D gene uncertain. Germline V gene sequence: CDR1 SEHNR, CDR2 FQNEAQ (reference sequence). V was cut by 0 bases and J by 3 bases, with 5 bases left in between. There are 14 residues in the CDR3. The CDR3 region is CASSLATHTGELFF. The CDR3 nucleotides are TGTGCCAGCAGCTTAGCGACGCACACCGGGGAGCTGTTTTTT.

This chain's CDR3 is CASSLVGNEQFF. The DNA for the CDR3 is TGTGCCAGCAGCTTAGTTGGTAATGAGCAGTTCTTC. The V gene is TRBV7-9, the J gene TRBJ2-1, with D hard to call. The ends were cut back, 1 base at V and 7 bases at J, with 5 bases in the middle. Germline V CDR1 and CDR2: SEHNR, FQNEAQ (reference sequence). This CDR3 region has 12 residues.

The chain joins TRBV11-2 to TRBJ2-7; no reliable D call. V shed 6 bases and J shed 3 bases, with 18 bases lying between them. The CDR3 has 15 residues. Germline V gene data show CDR1 as SGHAT and CDR2 as FQNNGV. CDR3 in DNA: TGTGCCAGCAGTATAGTTACCCAGTCCCACTACGAGCAGTACTTC. It is translated as CASSIVTQSHYEQYF.

The chain links TRBV6-2 or TRBV6-3 to TRBJ2-7, with 9 bases that match TRBD1. This CDR3 spans 15 amino acids. With 5 bases clipped from V and 4 bases from J, the junction kept 9 bases outside the gene matches. Germline assignment: CDR1 MNHEY and CDR2 SVGEGT. CDR3 in DNA: TGTGCCAGCAGTGCCCGTGGGACAGGGTGGTACGAGCAGTACTTC. This codes for CASSARGTGWYEQYF.

This chain uses TRBV10-3 with TRBJ2-1; 10 positions match TRBD2. Trimming removed 7 bases from V and 4 bases from J; junction bases left unmatched: 10. The CDR3 runs 16 residues. Germline loops: CDR1 ENHRY, CDR2 SYGVKD. The CDR3 DNA follows: TGTGCCATCAAGCCCTTTTTAGCGGGGGGTTACAATGAGCAGTTCTTC. It specifies CAIKPFLAGGYNEQFF.

This clone was seen a single time. The V call is TRBV7-3, the J call TRBJ2-1; no definite D call. CDR1 is SGHTA, CDR2 FQGTGA, per germline. V was trimmed by 1 base and J by 7 bases, leaving 5 bases between them. CDR3 length: 12 amino acids. The CDR3 bases are TGTGCCAGCAGCTTAATGGGTAATGAGCAGTTCTTC. This codes for CASSLMGNEQFF.

V and J are TRBV7-3 and TRBJ2-1; either TRBD1 or TRBD2 may supply D (5 bases each). The V gene lost 6 bases and the J gene lost 8 bases, with 20 bases spanning the gap. Per the germline V gene, CDR1 is SGHTA and CDR2 is FQGTGA. The CDR3 consists of 15 residues. The CDR3: CASRLRPGALYEQFF. The CDR3 DNA reads TGTGCCAGCAGGCTTCGGCCCGGGGCTCTTTATGAGCAGTTCTTC.